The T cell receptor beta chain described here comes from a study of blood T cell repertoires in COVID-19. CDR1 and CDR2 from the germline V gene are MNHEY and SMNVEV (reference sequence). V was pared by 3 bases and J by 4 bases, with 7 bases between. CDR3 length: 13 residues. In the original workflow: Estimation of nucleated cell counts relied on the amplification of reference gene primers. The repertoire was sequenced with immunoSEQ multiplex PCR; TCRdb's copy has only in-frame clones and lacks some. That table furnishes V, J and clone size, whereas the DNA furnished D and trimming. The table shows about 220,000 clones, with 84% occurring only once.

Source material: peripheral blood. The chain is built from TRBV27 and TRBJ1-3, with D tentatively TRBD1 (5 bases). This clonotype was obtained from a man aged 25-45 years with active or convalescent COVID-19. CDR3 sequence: CASSFRGGNTIYF. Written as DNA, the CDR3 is TGTGCCAGCAGTTTTAGGGGCGGAAACACCATATATTTT.